This record concerns one T cell receptor beta chain sequence. Antigen: not known. The length of the CDR3 is 16 residues. Trimming took 0 bases from V and 9 from J, leaving 18 bases between them. The germline V gene has CDR1 MNHEY and CDR2 SVGAGI. Both 60 Vbeta primers and 13 Jbeta primers went into the PCR. Libraries were prepared by immunoSEQ multiplex PCR; TCRdb keeps only in-frame clonotypes and omits some of them. This sample has 130,000 or so clones; under 80% occur once, and the top ten carry 3.5% to 5%. The data belong to a study of cytomegalovirus exposure and HLA in healthy donors. The study's findings and limits: Presence/absence analyses assumed roughly uniform sequencing depth across donors, which may not hold.

The sequenced sample consisted of PBMCs. The rearrangement uses TRBV6-5 and TRBJ2-1, with D uncertain. The clonotype comes from a man aged 18 to 29 in good health and CMV-seropositive. CDR3 bases: TGTGCCAGCAGTTACTCACCGGCCGGTGGTCACAGTGAGCAGTTCTTC. Translating it yields CASSYSPAGGHSEQFF.